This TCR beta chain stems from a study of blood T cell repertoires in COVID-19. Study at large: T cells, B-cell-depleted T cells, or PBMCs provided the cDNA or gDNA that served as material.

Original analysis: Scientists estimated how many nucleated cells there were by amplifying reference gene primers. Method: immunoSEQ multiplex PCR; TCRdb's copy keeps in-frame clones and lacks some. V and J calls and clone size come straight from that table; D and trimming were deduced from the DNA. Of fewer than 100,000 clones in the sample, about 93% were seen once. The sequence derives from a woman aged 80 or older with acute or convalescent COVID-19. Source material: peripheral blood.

CDR3 region: CASSRGQGVPGYTF. The CDR3, as DNA: TGTGCCAGCAGTCGTGGACAGGGGGTCCCCGGCTACACCTTC. This rearrangement joins TRBV6-5 to TRBJ1-2, with 10 bases that match TRBD1. Germline values: CDR1 MNHEY, CDR2 SVGAGI. CDR3 length equals 14 residues. The ends lost 5 bases at V and 8 bases at J; junction bases unmatched: 8.